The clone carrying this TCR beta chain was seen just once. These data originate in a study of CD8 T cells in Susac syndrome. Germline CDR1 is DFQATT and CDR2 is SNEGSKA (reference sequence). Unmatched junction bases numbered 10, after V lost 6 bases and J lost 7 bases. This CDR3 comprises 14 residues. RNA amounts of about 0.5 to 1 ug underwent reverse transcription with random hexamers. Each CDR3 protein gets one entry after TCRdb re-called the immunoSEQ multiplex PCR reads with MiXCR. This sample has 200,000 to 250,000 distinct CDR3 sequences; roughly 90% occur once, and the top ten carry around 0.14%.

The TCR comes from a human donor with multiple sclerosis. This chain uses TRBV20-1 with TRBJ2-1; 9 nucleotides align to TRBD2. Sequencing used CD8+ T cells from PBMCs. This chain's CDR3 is CSAPPGLAGNEQFF. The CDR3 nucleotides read TGCAGTGCCCCTCCGGGACTAGCTGGGAATGAGCAGTTCTTC.